This entry features one T cell receptor beta chain sequence. What this receptor recognizes is not known. Base qualities are not provided; no much larger clone lies one nucleotide away. The data were obtained in a study of shared clonotypes between healthy human individuals (dated by TCRdb to about 2020). For the study in its entirety: A couple of women and a few men aged 18 to 49 years were included in the cohort. To estimate repertoire size and how much clonotypes are shared between individuals, the study performed deep sequencing of blood TCR repertoires from roughly five healthy adults. For each donor, CD4 naive and CD4 memory were each given three plates, CD8 naive was given two plates, and CD8 memory was given one plate. Libraries were prepared and TCR repertoires were sequenced by different laboratories using diverse techniques, in order to increase sequencing depth and limit assay-specific biases. Leukapheresis yielded between about 0.9 and 9 billion PBMCs per donor.

Overall study outcomes, separate from this receptor: The small number of donors limited the genetic and exposure-history diversity represented. Rarefaction of sorted-subset datasets indicated incomplete sequencing despite the large sequencing depth. Larger estimated clonotype richness was generally found for naive subsets than for memory subsets. Sharing across a few donors was observed for approximately 5% of naive CD4, around 3.5% of naive CD8, 2.3% of memory CD4, and roughly 0.4% of memory CD8 clonotypes. Based on pairwise subsampling, the degree of clonotype sharing among donors was expected to be affected by sequencing depth. Compared with non-shared clonotypes, clonotypes shared by all four sorted-subset donors had higher generation probabilities. Sampling was restricted to blood, and TCR repertoires in tissue are likely to differ from TCR repertoires in blood.

The donors were healthy, HIV-negative adults who had no recently reported acute infections or vaccinations. Every donor was a Caucasian adult residing in Nashville, Tennessee, USA. CD4+ T cells were enriched through magnetic negative selection, after which naive cells were positively selected on CD45RA and the remaining negative fraction served as the memory subset. Blood was obtained by leukapheresis, after which PBMCs were separated by Ficoll-Histopaque density gradient centrifugation and cryopreserved in liquid nitrogen vapor phase. Analytical flow cytometry was used to check the purity and quantity of each magnetically sorted T cell population. Genomic DNA was isolated from every sorted fraction and measured by UV absorbance on a Nanodrop 2000c. Using the deep immunoSEQ assay, multiplex PCR amplified TCR CDR3 regions from genomic DNA. For each cell subset, the extracted genomic DNA was distributed evenly across all wells of several immunoSEQ 96-well plates, and each plate served as one replicate. Each replicate PCR for sorted subsets received 150 to 250 ng genomic DNA, equal to roughly 33,000 T cell genomes. Purified libraries were quantified with a Qubit 3.0 fluorometer, sized on a Bioanalyzer 2100, and re-quantified with the KAPA Library Quantification kit. Every immunoSEQ 96-well plate was sequenced on a dedicated single-read 150-cycle Illumina NextSeq 550 flow cell. As for how the authors treated the data: Because the immunoSEQ output included only junctional sequences and no quality scores, the filtering could not be the same as the filtering used for full-length reads. Sequences were annotated with PyIR, a Python wrapper for IgBLAST v1.9, and V/J genes and CDR3 were assigned using IMGT germline references. Reads with weak V/J assignments (E-value above 1e-6), missing CDR3, stop codons, out-of-frame junctions, or ambiguous translated residues were removed. V3J clonotypes were defined as sequences sharing the same inferred V gene, J gene, and CDR3 amino acid sequence. Percentage overlap between repertoires was computed as shared unique clonotypes divided by the size of the smaller repertoire. Richness of each repertoire was evaluated using RTK rarefaction, the Chao1 estimator, and Recon v2.1 estimates of unobserved clonotypes. Generation probabilities were computed with OLGA for all TCRbeta clonotypes obtained by the gDNA method from a handful of donors. In its TCRdb copy, this immuneACCESS table keeps in-frame sequences only and misses some clones. Where compared with another copy, unresolved V genes explain less than half of these, and the others have no known cause. That table supplies the V and J calls and clone size; D and trimming were determined from the DNA. The sample data list about 2.5 million clones, and under 95% of these were observed just once. The ten largest make up 0.3% to 0.45% of the sample.

The CDR3 has 13 amino acids, counting the end cysteine and phenylalanine. Only CDR3 DNA is held: 39 bases, read in frame from base 1. V is reduced by 6 bases and J by 9 bases, leaving a spacing of 15 bases between them. According to the germline V gene, CDR1 reads MNHNS and CDR2 reads SASEGT. The rearrangement combines TRBV6-1 with TRBJ1-5; the D gene is unclear. The sequence was obtained from a man between 18 and 29 years old in good health. Some clones in this sample may be carry-over from other donors' samples. The sample taken for sequencing was naive CD4+ T cells from PBMCs. Per the publication, the cell subset or site label means: CD45RA+ positively selected. For the CDR3, the sequence is CASRGQSPGPQHF. The sequence in DNA is TGTGCCAGCAGGGGTCAGTCCCCCGGGCCCCAGCATTTT.